Listed below are T cell receptor beta chains from one sample, sequenced in a study of blood T cell repertoires in COVID-19. Libraries were prepared by immunoSEQ multiplex PCR; TCRdb keeps only in-frame clonotypes and omits some of them. The sample yields around 270,000 clones, 80% to 85% seen once. Sequencing input: peripheral blood. The receptors originated from a woman between 35 and 50 years old who had recovered from COVID-19. Both conserved end residues are part of each CDR3. The order of the fields is clone size, D gene, J gene, V gene, CDR3 protein, CDR3 DNA. A D gene is named only where the DNA matches it firmly. A row's size may be missing; if present it is once, few, many or a size class.

NA,NA,TRBJ2-2,TRBV6-5,CASSALGRNTGELFF,TGTGCCAGCAGCGCTCTAGGGAGGAACACCGGGGAGCTGTTTTTT
NA,NA,TRBJ1-2,TRBV2,CASSEGHYGYTF,TGTGCCAGCAGTGAGGGGCACTATGGCTACACCTTC
NA,NA,TRBJ2-7,TRBV6-6,CASSTQGYEQYF,TGTGCCAGCAGTACACAGGGCTACGAGCAGTACTTC
once,NA,TRBJ1-5,TRBV2,CASSADSTYQPQHF,TGTGCCAGCAGTGCGGACAGTACCTATCAGCCCCAGCATTTT
NA,NA,TRBJ1-2,TRBV6-5,CASSSSQGHYGYTF,TGTGCCAGCAGTTCCTCACAGGGACACTATGGCTACACCTTC
few,TRBD1,TRBJ1-5,TRBV4-1,CASSQDFGTDSNQPQHF,TGCGCCAGCAGCCAAGATTTTGGGACAGATAGCAATCAGCCCCAGCATTTT
NA,TRBD1,TRBJ2-5,TRBV5-1,CASSLQGAGWTQETQYF,TGCGCCAGCAGCCTACAGGGGGCGGGATGGACTCAAGAGACCCAGTACTTC
NA,TRBD1,TRBJ1-2,TRBV6-5,CASSRDRGNYGYTF,TGTGCCAGCAGCCGGGACAGGGGAAACTATGGCTACACCTTC
many,TRBD1,TRBJ2-5,TRBV5-1,CASSSTGSRVETQYF,TGCGCCAGCAGCTCGACAGGGTCAAGAGTGGAGACCCAGTACTTC
NA,NA,TRBJ2-5,TRBV6-5,CASRDSPQETQYF,TGTGCCAGCAGAGACAGTCCCCAAGAGACCCAGTACTTC
once,TRBD1,TRBJ1-5,TRBV19,CASSIPGQGGYQPQHF,TGTGCCAGTAGTATTCCGGGACAGGGGGGCTATCAGCCCCAGCATTTT
NA,TRBD1,TRBJ2-1,TRBV5-4,CATRDRAYNEQFF,TGTGCCACTCGGGACAGGGCCTACAATGAGCAGTTCTTC
NA,NA,TRBJ2-2,TRBV7-9,CASSFIGELFF,TGTGCCAGCAGCTTCATCGGGGAGCTGTTTTTT
NA,NA,TRBJ2-7,TRBV3-1/TRBV3-2,CASSQDSVYEQYF,TGTGCCAGCAGCCAAGATTCAGTTTACGAGCAGTACTTC
NA,TRBD2,TRBJ2-1,TRBV19,CASSTGLADRYNEQFF,TGTGCCAGTAGTACGGGACTAGCGGACAGGTACAATGAGCAGTTCTTC
few,NA,TRBJ1-6,TRBV30,CAWSRINSPLHF,TGTGCCTGGAGCAGGATCAATTCACCCCTCCACTTT
once,TRBD2,TRBJ2-1,TRBV28,CASSPGLATTNEQFF,TGTGCCAGCAGCCCGGGACTAGCTACGACGAATGAGCAGTTCTTC
NA,NA,TRBJ1-6,TRBV28,CASSLLPGGYNSPLHF,TGTGCCAGCAGTTTACTCCCGGGAGGCTATAATTCACCCCTCCACTTT
NA,NA,TRBJ1-4,TRBV7-8,CASSLSQGRSEKLFF,TGTGCCAGCAGCTTATCACAGGGTCGGAGTGAAAAACTGTTTTTT
many,NA,TRBJ1-6,TRBV7-9,CASSLADSPLHF,TGTGCCAGCAGCTTGGCGGATTCACCCCTCCACTTT
NA,NA,TRBJ1-6,TRBV2,CASGGQNSPLHF,TGTGCCAGCGGAGGGCAGAATTCACCCCTCCACTTT
NA,TRBD1,TRBJ1-6,TRBV4-1,CASSVRQGHSPLHF,TGCGCCAGCAGCGTTCGACAGGGGCATTCACCCCTCCACTTT
NA,NA,TRBJ2-6,TRBV28,CASAGGALGANVLTF,TGTGCCAGCGCTGGCGGGGCGCTCGGGGCCAACGTCCTGACTTTC
NA,NA,TRBJ1-2,TRBV9,CASSVSGVKNGYTF,TGTGCCAGCAGCGTATCAGGGGTTAAAAATGGCTACACCTTC
NA,NA,TRBJ2-1,TRBV6-5,CASSLLSLGRNEQFF,TGTGCCAGCAGCCTACTCTCTCTCGGTAGAAATGAGCAGTTCTTC
NA,NA,TRBJ1-6,TRBV29-1,CSVRYDGDSPLHF,TGCAGCGTTCGATACGACGGGGATTCACCCCTCCACTTT
NA,NA,TRBJ1-2,TRBV9,CASSPFDGLLDYGYTF,TGTGCCAGCAGCCCCTTTGACGGCCTACTAGACTATGGCTACACCTTC
NA,TRBD2,TRBJ2-3,TRBV4-1,CASSLRGLAGGSTDTQYF,TGCGCCAGCAGCCTCCGTGGACTAGCGGGGGGTAGCACAGATACGCAGTATTTT
NA,NA,TRBJ2-5,TRBV11-2,CASSAQLAGGETQYF,TGTGCCAGCAGCGCCCAACTAGCCGGTGGGGAGACCCAGTACTTC
NA,NA,TRBJ2-4,TRBV27,CASSLRAGSPNIQYF,TGTGCCAGCAGTTTAAGGGCGGGGTCCCCAAACATTCAGTACTTC
once,TRBD1,TRBJ2-1,TRBV27,CASSLYRGNEQFF,TGTGCCAGCAGTCTGTACAGGGGAAATGAGCAGTTCTTC
NA,TRBD2,TRBJ2-1,TRBV11-3,CASSLDLAGLGLASYNEQFF,TGTGCCAGCAGCTTAGATCTGGCGGGGTTGGGACTAGCGTCCTACAATGAGCAGTTCTTC
few,NA,TRBJ1-5,TRBV14,CASSQPGSKQCYSNQPQHF,TGTGCCAGCAGCCAACCAGGGTCAAAGCAATGCTATAGCAATCAGCCCCAGCATTTT
NA,NA,TRBJ1-3,TRBV10-1,CASSPQSSGNTIYF,TGCGCCAGCAGTCCACAGTCATCTGGAAACACCATATATTTT
NA,TRBD2,TRBJ2-1,TRBV6-6,CASSTMGGLGNEQFF,TGTGCCAGCAGCACGATGGGGGGGTTGGGCAATGAGCAGTTCTTC
NA,NA,TRBJ1-2,TRBV28,CASSPPAGYGYTF,TGTGCCAGCAGTCCCCCGGCAGGCTATGGCTACACCTTC
few,NA,TRBJ2-3,TRBV19,CASSLPGSGTTDTQYF,TGTGCCAGTAGTCTGCCCGGTAGCGGAACGACAGATACGCAGTATTTT
NA,NA,TRBJ1-2,TRBV29-1,CSVVPVNYGYTF,TGCAGCGTGGTTCCGGTTAACTATGGCTACACCTTC
NA,TRBD1,TRBJ1-5,TRBV2,CASREDRVYQPQHF,TGTGCCAGCAGGGAAGACAGGGTATATCAGCCCCAGCATTTT
once,NA,TRBJ1-1,TRBV29-1,CSVVGGGGTEAFF,TGCAGCGTTGTGGGCGGGGGGGGCACTGAAGCTTTCTTT
NA,NA,TRBJ1-2,TRBV7-9,CASSLGRAGGYTF,TGTGCCAGCAGCTTAGGACGGGCGGGTGGCTACACCTTC
NA,TRBD2,TRBJ2-1,TRBV6-5,CASRMGGGSYNEQFF,TGTGCCAGCAGGATGGGGGGGGGTTCCTACAATGAGCAGTTCTTC
NA,NA,TRBJ1-5,TRBV10-3,CAISESGAGNQPQHF,TGTGCCATCAGTGAGTCTGGGGCAGGCAATCAGCCCCAGCATTTT
NA,NA,TRBJ2-7,TRBV19,CASSIGGMDEQYF,TGTGCCAGTAGTATAGGGGGCATGGACGAGCAGTACTTC
NA,NA,TRBJ1-1,TRBV9,CASSGGGANTEAFF,TGTGCCAGCAGCGGAGGAGGGGCGAACACTGAAGCTTTCTTT
NA,NA,TRBJ2-2,TRBV4-2,CASSPKAVTGELFF,TGTGCCAGCAGCCCCAAGGCGGTTACCGGGGAGCTGTTTTTT
NA,TRBD1,TRBJ1-4,TRBV28,CASFQGAEKLFF,TGTGCCAGCTTTCAGGGGGCTGAAAAACTGTTTTTT
NA,TRBD1,TRBJ1-6,TRBV28,CASSSGQGELSPLHF,TGTGCCAGCAGTTCGGGACAGGGGGAATTATCACCCCTCCACTTT
NA,NA,TRBJ2-7,TRBV19,CASSPGDTSYEQYF,TGTGCCAGTAGCCCAGGGGACACATCCTACGAGCAGTACTTC
NA,TRBD2,TRBJ2-5,TRBV20-1,CSASRGGEGLETQYF,TGCAGTGCTAGTAGAGGTGGGGAGGGGTTGGAGACCCAGTACTTC
NA,NA,TRBJ1-1,TRBV5-5,CASSRDTSNTEAFF,TGTGCCAGCAGCAGAGACACATCGAACACTGAAGCTTTCTTT
NA,NA,TRBJ2-3,TRBV10-3,CAISESASTDTQYF,TGTGCCATCAGTGAGTCGGCCTCCACAGATACGCAGTATTTT
few,NA,TRBJ2-7,TRBV5-1,CASSLSSGYEQYF,TGCGCCAGCAGCTTGTCGTCGGGGTACGAGCAGTACTTC
once,TRBD1,TRBJ1-3,TRBV9,CASSAGQSSGNTIYF,TGTGCCAGCAGCGCGGGACAGAGCTCTGGAAACACCATATATTTT
NA,NA,TRBJ2-3,TRBV4-1,CASSPLGAGSTDTQYF,TGCGCCAGCAGCCCTCTTGGTGCAGGGAGCACAGATACGCAGTATTTT
NA,TRBD2,TRBJ2-1,TRBV19,CASSEARGGSYNEQFF,TGTGCCAGTAGTGAGGCGCGGGGGGGCTCCTACAATGAGCAGTTCTTC